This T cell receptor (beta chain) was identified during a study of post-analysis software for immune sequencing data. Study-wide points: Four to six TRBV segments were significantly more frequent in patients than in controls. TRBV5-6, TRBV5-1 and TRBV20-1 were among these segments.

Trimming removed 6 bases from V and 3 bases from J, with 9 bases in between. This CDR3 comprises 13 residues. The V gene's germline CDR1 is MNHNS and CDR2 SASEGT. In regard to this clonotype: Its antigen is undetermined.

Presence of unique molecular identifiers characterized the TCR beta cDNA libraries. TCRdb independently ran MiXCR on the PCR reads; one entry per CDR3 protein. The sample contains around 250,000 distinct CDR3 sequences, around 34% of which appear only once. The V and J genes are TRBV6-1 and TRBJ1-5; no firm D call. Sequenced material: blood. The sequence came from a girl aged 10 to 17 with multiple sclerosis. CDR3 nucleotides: TGTGCCAGCAGGAGCAGCATCAATCAGCCCCAGCATTTT. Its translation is CASRSSINQPQHF.